The TCR beta chain described here comes from a study of Graves' ophthalmopathy and Graves' hyperthyroidism. Findings and limits, study-wide: The model predicted ophthalmopathy progression with 70.59% sensitivity and 72.22% specificity. Also, most clonotypes expanded in the thyroid above 0.001 frequency appeared in blood. Using a 13-signature model, the authors split ophthalmopathy from stable hyperthyroidism, with roughly 90% sensitivity and approximately 78% specificity.

Regarding this clonotype: Its antigen is not identified.

The diagnosis was founded upon clinical symptoms, serum thyroxine, TRAb, thyroid ultrasound and orbital computed tomography. The V gene lost 0 bases and the J gene lost 4 bases, with 5 bases spanning the gap. This CDR3 has 14 residues. CDR1 is SGDLS, CDR2 YYNGEE, per germline. RNA transcripts provided the template for amplifying TCR beta CDR3 regions. In the first round, RT-PCR was carried out with HTBI primers, and a multiplex PCR formed the second round. TCRdb recomputed calls from the multiplex PCR reads with MiXCR, one row per CDR3 protein. The sample consists of about 1.2 million distinct CDR3 sequences, 36% of them appearing once.

This clonotype originated in an adult man with Graves' hyperthyroidism. J is TRBJ1-6 and V is TRBV9; D gene ambiguous. The source material was peripheral blood or thyroid tissue (not recorded which). The CDR3 bases are TGTGCCAGCAGCGTAGCCCAGTATAATTCACCCCTCCACTTT. Its translation is CASSVAQYNSPLHF. The full variable domain, in which reference TRBV9 and TRBJ1-6 provide the parts outside the CDR3, is DSGVTQTPKHLITATGQRVTLRCSPRSGDLSVYWYQQSLDQGLQFLIQYYNGEERAKGNILERFSAQQFPDLHSELNLSSLELGDSALYFCASSVAQYNSPLHFGNGTRLTVT.